A single sample gave rise to the 13 T cell receptor beta chains below, sequenced in a study of blood T cell repertoires in COVID-19. The data were produced by immunoSEQ multiplex PCR, yet TCRdb's version contains in-frame clones alone and is incomplete. The table lists over 30,000 clones, less than 95% of them singletons. Sequenced: peripheral blood. These receptors all come from an elderly man with acute or convalescent COVID-19.

This chain uses TRBV9 with TRBJ2-1; TRBD2 aligns across 9 bases. V lost 2 bases and J lost 4; bases outside the gene matches: 7. Germline CDR1 and CDR2: SGDLS and YYNGEE. The CDR3 has 16 residues. The CDR3 loop reads CASSVGLAGVYNEQFF. CDR3 coding DNA: TGTGCCAGCAGCGTTGGATTAGCGGGGGTTTACAATGAGCAGTTCTTC. Looking up the rest from reference TRBV9 and TRBJ2-1 gives the full variable domain: DSGVTQTPKHLITATGQRVTLRCSPRSGDLSVYWYQQSLDQGLQFLIQYYNGEERAKGNILERFSAQQFPDLHSELNLSSLELGDSALYFCASSVGLAGVYNEQFFGPGTRLTVL.

The chain joins TRBV21-1 to TRBJ1-1. TRBV21-1 represents a pseudogene. This CDR3 spans 14 amino acids. CDR3 sequence: CASSFSGVSTEAFF. CDR3 sequence (DNA): TGTGCCAGCAGTTTCAGCGGGGTAAGCACTGAAGCTTTCTTT.

J is TRBJ1-2 and V is TRBV3-1 (or the pseudogene TRBV3-2); TRBD1 matches 7 bases. The CDR3 contains 15 residues. V was clipped by 1 base and J by 4 bases; unmatched bases: 6. Germline CDR1 reads LGHDT; CDR2 reads YNNKEL (reference sequence). CDR3: CASSQGPGGFYGYTF. The CDR3 DNA reads as TGTGCCAGCAGCCAAGGTCCAGGGGGTTTCTATGGCTACACCTTC.

This clone was seen a single time. DNA for the CDR3: TGTGCCCGCACACGACTAGCGGGGGGGGGTCCTATCTCCGAGCAGTACTTC. It specifies CARTRLAGGGPISEQYF. This chain joins TRBV3-1 (or the pseudogene TRBV3-2) and TRBJ2-7; 14 bases line up with TRBD2. Per germline, CDR1 LGHDT and CDR2 YNNKEL (reference sequence). This CDR3 has 17 residues. V was clipped by 11 bases and J by 6 bases; unmatched bases: 18.

V and J are TRBV19 and TRBJ1-3; D is undetermined. There are 13 residues in the CDR3. Looked up from germline, CDR1 is LNHDA and CDR2 is SQIVND (reference sequence). V lost 5 bases to trimming and J lost 0 bases, with 5 bases between them. CDR3 nucleotides: TGTGCCAGTAGTCCTTACTCTGGAAACACCATATATTTT. Translating gives CASSPYSGNTIYF. The complete variable domain, with remaining parts taken from reference TRBV19 and TRBJ1-3, reads DGGITQSPKYLFRKEGQNVTLSCEQNLNHDAMYWYRQDPGQGLRLIYYSQIVNDFQKGDIAEGYSVSREKKESFPLTVTSAQKNPTAFYLCASSPYSGNTIYFGEGSWLTVV.

V gene TRBV9 combines with J gene TRBJ2-2, with 15 bases that match TRBD2. The CDR3 totals 17 residues. With V trimmed by 4 bases and J by 6 bases, 7 bases remained unmatched. CDR1 and CDR2 from the germline V gene are SGDLS and YYNGEE. The CDR3 sequence: CASSPQGLAGGAGELFF. The DNA for the CDR3 is TGTGCCAGCAGCCCACAGGGACTAGCGGGGGGCGCCGGGGAGCTGTTTTTT.

J is TRBJ1-5 and V is TRBV15, with 7 bases matching TRBD1. Germline V gene sequence: CDR1 LNHNV, CDR2 YYDKDF (reference sequence). This CDR3 spans 15 amino acids. V lost 5 bases and J lost 2; bases outside the gene matches: 6. CDR3 nucleotide sequence: TGTGCCACCAGCCCCAGACAGGGAGGCAATCAGCCCCAGCATTTT. Protein sequence: CATSPRQGGNQPQHF.

The rearrangement links TRBV9 to TRBJ1-4, with D perhaps matching TRBD1 (6 bases). V was trimmed by 3 bases and J by 3 bases, leaving 9 bases between them. CDR1 is SGDLS and CDR2 is YYNGEE in the germline V gene. The CDR3 totals 14 residues. The CDR3 bases are TGTGCCAGCAGCGCAGGGGTGGCTAATGAAAAACTGTTTTTT. It is translated as CASSAGVANEKLFF. The full variable domain, rest sourced from reference TRBV9 and TRBJ1-4, is DSGVTQTPKHLITATGQRVTLRCSPRSGDLSVYWYQQSLDQGLQFLIQYYNGEERAKGNILERFSAQQFPDLHSELNLSSLELGDSALYFCASSAGVANEKLFFGSGTQLSVL.

V gene TRBV25-1 combines with J gene TRBJ2-3; D possibly corresponds to TRBD1 (5 bases). Trimming removed 6 bases at V and 3 bases at J, with 10 bases between. The CDR3 is 13 amino acids. Germline V gene lookup returns CDR1 MGHDK and CDR2 SYGVNS. CDR3 region: CASRGLRTDTQYF. DNA for the CDR3: TGTGCCAGCAGGGGGCTTCGGACAGATACGCAGTATTTT.

The J gene is TRBJ1-5, the V gene TRBV5-6; D is unresolved. The length of the CDR3 is 15 residues. V dropped 1 base and J dropped 16 bases, with 24 bases sitting between them. Germline lookup yields CDR1 SGHDT and CDR2 YYEEEE. This CDR3 is CASSLYRSAISPSHF. CDR3 bases: TGTGCCAGCAGCTTGTACAGATCAGCAATCAGCCCCAGCCATTTT.

This chain links TRBV3-1 (or the pseudogene TRBV3-2) with TRBJ1-5; 8 bases align to TRBD1. The V gene end was trimmed by 4 bases and the J gene end by 4 bases; junction bases not matched to a gene: 3. CDR1 LGHDT and CDR2 YNNKEL come from the germline V gene (reference sequence). The CDR3 runs 14 residues. The CDR3 nucleotides are TGTGCCAGCAGCCTCAACAGGGGGAATCAGCCCCAGCATTTT. Its protein is CASSLNRGNQPQHF.

This clone was detected only once. This sequence joins TRBV7-9 and TRBJ1-1, with 10 bases aligning to TRBD1. With 0 bases clipped from V and 14 bases from J, the junction kept 6 bases outside the gene matches. The germline gives CDR1 SEHNR, CDR2 FQNEAQ (reference sequence). The CDR3 runs to 13 residues. The CDR3 is CASSLAGTGEGFF. DNA for the CDR3: TGTGCCAGCAGCTTAGCCGGGACAGGGGAGGGGTTCTTT.

With regard to this clone: The sample contains more than one DNA sequence encoding this CDR3. This chain connects TRBV11-3 to TRBJ2-2, with 8 bases identical to TRBD1. In germline, CDR1 is SGHNT, CDR2 YENEEA. The CDR3 is 17 residues long. V gave up 5 bases and J gave up 5 bases; unmatched junction bases: 13. For the CDR3, the DNA is TGTGCCAGCAGCACGGACAGGGTAAATCCCACGACCGGGGAGCTGTTTTTT. Amino acids: CASSTDRVNPTTGELFF.